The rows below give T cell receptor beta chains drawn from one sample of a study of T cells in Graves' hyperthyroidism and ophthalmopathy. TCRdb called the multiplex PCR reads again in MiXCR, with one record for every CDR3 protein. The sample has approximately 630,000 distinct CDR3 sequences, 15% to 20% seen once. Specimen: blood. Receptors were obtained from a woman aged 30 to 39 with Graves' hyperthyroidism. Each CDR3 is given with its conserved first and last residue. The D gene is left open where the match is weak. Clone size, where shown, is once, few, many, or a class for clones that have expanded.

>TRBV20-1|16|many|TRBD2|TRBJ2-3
TGCAGTGCTAGCCCCCTAGCGGGAGCTAGCACAGATACGCAGTATTTT
CSASPLAGASTDTQYF
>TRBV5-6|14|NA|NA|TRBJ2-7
TGTGCCAGCAGCTTGATAGCAGCACCCTACGAGCAGTACTTC
CASSLIAAPYEQYF
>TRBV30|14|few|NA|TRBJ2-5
TGTGCCTGGAGTATCCGGGCCCCTCAAGAGACCCAGTACTTC
CAWSIRAPQETQYF
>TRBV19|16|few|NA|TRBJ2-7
TGTGCCAGTAGTACTAGGGATATGCGGAGCTCCTACGAGCAGTACTTC
CASSTRDMRSSYEQYF
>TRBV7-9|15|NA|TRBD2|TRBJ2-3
TGTGCCAGCAGGTTCACTAGCGGGGGGACAGATACGCAGTATTTT
CASRFTSGGTDTQYF
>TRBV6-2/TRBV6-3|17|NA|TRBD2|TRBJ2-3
TGTGCCAGCAGTACAGGACTAGCGGGAGGAAGTTTAGATACGCAGTATTTT
CASSTGLAGGSLDTQYF
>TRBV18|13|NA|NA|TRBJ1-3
TGTGCCAGCTCACCGATGGGAGGAAACACCATATATTTT
CASSPMGGNTIYF
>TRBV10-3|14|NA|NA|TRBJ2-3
TGTGCCATCAGTGGTTTATCTAGCACAGATACGCAGTATTTT
CAISGLSSTDTQYF
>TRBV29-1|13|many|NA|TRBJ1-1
TGCAGCGTTGCGGGGAGGGTGGGCACTGAAGCTTTCTTT
CSVAGRVGTEAFF
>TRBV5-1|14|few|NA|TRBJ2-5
TGCGCCAGCAGCTTGGACCCAGGAAGAGGACCGCAGTACTTC
CASSLDPGRGPQYF
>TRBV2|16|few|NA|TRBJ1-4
TGTGCCAGCAGCGAATACGACTCCGGGCGTAATGAAAAACTGTTTTTT
CASSEYDSGRNEKLFF
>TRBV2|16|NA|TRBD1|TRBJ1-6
TGTGCCAGCAGTGAGGGGACAGGGATCCATAATTCACCCCTCCACTTT
CASSEGTGIHNSPLHF